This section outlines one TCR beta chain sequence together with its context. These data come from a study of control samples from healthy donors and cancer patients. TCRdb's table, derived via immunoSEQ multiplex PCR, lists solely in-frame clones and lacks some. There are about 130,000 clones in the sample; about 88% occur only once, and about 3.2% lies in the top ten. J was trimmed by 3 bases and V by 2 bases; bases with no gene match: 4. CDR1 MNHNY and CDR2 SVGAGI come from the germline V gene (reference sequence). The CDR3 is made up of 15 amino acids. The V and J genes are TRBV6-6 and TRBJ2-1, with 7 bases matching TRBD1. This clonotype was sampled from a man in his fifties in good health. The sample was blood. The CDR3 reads CASSYGGQVYNEQFF. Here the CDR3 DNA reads TGTGCCAGCAGTTACGGAGGACAGGTCTACAATGAGCAGTTCTTC.